This T cell receptor beta chain originates from a study of cytomegalovirus exposure and HLA in healthy donors. Study outcomes and limitations: V- and J-gene trimming in TCR beta was tied to a missense DCLRE1C variant by an analysis performed later. Certain sequence variants were highly shared and formed a cluster, and this cluster was likely a sequencing artifact. The classifier, whose performance was assessed in both the original and validation cohorts, reportedly diagnosed cytomegalovirus status with high specificity and sensitivity. Cytomegalovirus-associated status was assigned to about 180 TCR beta chains.

The primer mix had 60 Vbeta and 13 Jbeta primers. Clones were read by immunoSEQ multiplex PCR, and TCRdb kept only the in-frame ones, dropping some. Of some 160,000 clones in the sample, over 75% are singletons; the top ten hold 2.4%. Turning to this clone: Antigen unknown.

Germline trimming cut 4 bases from V and 4 bases from J; bases unmatched to any gene: 7. Germline values: CDR1 SGHDT, CDR2 YYEEEE. The CDR3 consists of 15 residues. V usage is TRBV5-6 and J usage is TRBJ2-5; 10 bases align to TRBD1. This clonotype was sampled from a man aged 60 to 69 in good health and CMV-seronegative. Sequenced sample: PBMCs. The CDR3 spells CASSADRGGPETQYF. The CDR3 DNA sequence: TGTGCCAGCAGCGCGGACAGGGGGGGTCCAGAGACCCAGTACTTC.